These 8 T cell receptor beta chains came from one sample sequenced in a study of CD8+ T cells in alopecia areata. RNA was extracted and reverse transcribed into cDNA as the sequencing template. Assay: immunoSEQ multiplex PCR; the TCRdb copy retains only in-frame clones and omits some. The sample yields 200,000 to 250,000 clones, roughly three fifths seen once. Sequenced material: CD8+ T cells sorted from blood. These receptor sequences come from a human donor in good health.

CDR3 in amino acids: CASSHQGTEAFF. CDR3 nucleotide sequence: TGTGCCAGCAGCCACCAGGGCACTGAAGCTTTCTTT. The chain joins TRBV5-6 to TRBJ1-1, with TRBD1 as a possible D gene (5 bases). Germline CDR1 is SGHDT and CDR2 is YYEEEE. Trimming took 4 bases from V and 4 from J, leaving 8 bases between them. The CDR3 is made up of 12 amino acids.

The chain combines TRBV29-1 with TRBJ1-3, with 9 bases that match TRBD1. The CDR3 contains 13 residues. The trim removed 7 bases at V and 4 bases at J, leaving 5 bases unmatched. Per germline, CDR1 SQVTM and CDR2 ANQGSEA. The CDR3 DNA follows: TGCAGCGCCGGGACAGGGTCCGGAAACACCATATATTTT. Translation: CSAGTGSGNTIYF.

CDR3 sequence (DNA): TGTGCCAGCAGCGGACTAGCGGCCGGGGATGAGCAGTTCTTC. This gives the protein CASSGLAAGDEQFF. The chain has TRBV5-6 and TRBJ2-1, with 10 bases aligning to TRBD2. Trimming took 4 bases from V and 8 from J; bases not matched to a gene: 6. The CDR3 is 14 amino acids. From germline, CDR1 is SGHDT and CDR2 YYEEEE.

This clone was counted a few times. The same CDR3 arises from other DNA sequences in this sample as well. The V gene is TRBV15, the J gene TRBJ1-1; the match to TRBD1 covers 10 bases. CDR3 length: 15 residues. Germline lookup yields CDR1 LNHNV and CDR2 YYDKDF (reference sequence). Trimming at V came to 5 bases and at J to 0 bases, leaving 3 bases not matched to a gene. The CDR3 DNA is TGTGCCACCAGCCGGGACAGGGGTTTGAACACTGAAGCTTTCTTT. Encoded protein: CATSRDRGLNTEAFF.

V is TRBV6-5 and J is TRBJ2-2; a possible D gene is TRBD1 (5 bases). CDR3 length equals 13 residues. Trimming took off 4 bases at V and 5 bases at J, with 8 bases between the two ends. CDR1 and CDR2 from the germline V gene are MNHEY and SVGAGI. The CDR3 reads CASSSGNTGELFF. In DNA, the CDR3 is TGTGCCAGCAGTTCAGGGAATACCGGGGAGCTGTTTTTT.

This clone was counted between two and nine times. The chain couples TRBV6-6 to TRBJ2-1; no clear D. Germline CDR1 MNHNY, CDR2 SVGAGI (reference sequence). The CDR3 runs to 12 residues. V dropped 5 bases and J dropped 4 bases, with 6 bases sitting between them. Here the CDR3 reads CASSTPYNEQFF. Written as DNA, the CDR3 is TGTGCCAGCAGTACCCCGTACAATGAGCAGTTCTTC.

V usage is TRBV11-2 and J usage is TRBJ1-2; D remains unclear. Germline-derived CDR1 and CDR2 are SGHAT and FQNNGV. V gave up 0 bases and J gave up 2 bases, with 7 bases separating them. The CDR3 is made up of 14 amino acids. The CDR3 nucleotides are TGTGCCAGCAGCTTAGATATCGGAAACTATGGCTACACCTTC. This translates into CASSLDIGNYGYTF.

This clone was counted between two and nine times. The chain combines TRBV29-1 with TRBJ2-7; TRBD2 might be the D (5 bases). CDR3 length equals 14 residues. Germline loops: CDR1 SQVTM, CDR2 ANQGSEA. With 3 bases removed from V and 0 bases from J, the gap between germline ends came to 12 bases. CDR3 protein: CSVDGLAGSYEQYF. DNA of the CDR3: TGCAGCGTTGACGGTCTAGCAGGCTCCTACGAGCAGTACTTC.